This T cell receptor (beta chain) was sequenced in a study of cytomegalovirus exposure and HLA in healthy donors. On the study more broadly: Tens of millions of unique TCRs from HLA-typed donors made up an early data release.

The PCR employed 60 Vbeta primers together with 13 Jbeta primers. Data came from immunoSEQ multiplex PCR; TCRdb stores just in-frame clones and leaves some out. The sample lists 180,000 or so clones; roughly four fifths were seen once. Healthy individuals who donated bone marrow served as the donors. The ends lost 1 base at V and 8 bases at J; junction bases unmatched: 9. This CDR3 has 16 residues. Germline-derived CDR1 and CDR2 are SGHTA and FQGNSA. The sequence was obtained from a woman aged 18-30 years in good health and CMV-seropositive. The sequencing input was PBMCs. This sequence joins TRBV7-2 and TRBJ2-2; 8 bases align to TRBD2. CDR3 sequence: CASSLVGTSGIGELFF. For the CDR3, the DNA is TGTGCCAGCAGCTTAGTGGGGACTAGTGGTATAGGGGAGCTGTTTTTT.